Each of the 9 T cell receptor beta chains below was sequenced from the same sample in a study of blood T cell repertoires in COVID-19. Clones were sequenced by immunoSEQ multiplex PCR, and TCRdb holds only the in-frame ones, with some missing. The data hold roughly 250,000 clones, with roughly 80% observed a single time. The sequencing input was PBMCs or T cells enriched from blood (not recorded which). Receptors were obtained from a woman in her 40s who had been exposed to COVID-19.

V gene TRBV9 combines with J gene TRBJ1-1; D perhaps matches TRBD1 (6 bases). The germline gives CDR1 SGDLS, CDR2 YYNGEE. The V end was cut by 3 bases, the J end by 7 bases, with 13 bases between. This CDR3 spans 13 amino acids. The CDR3 DNA is TGTGCCAGCAGCGCCCAGGGGACATTTGAAGCTTTCTTT. It encodes CASSAQGTFEAFF.

The chain combines TRBV14 with TRBJ1-2; D may be TRBD1 (5 bases). Trimming took 2 bases from V and 3 from J, leaving 7 bases between them. The V gene's germline CDR1 is SGHDN and CDR2 FVKESK. CDR3 length: 13 residues. The CDR3 reads CASSQSRDYGYTF. CDR3 coding DNA: TGTGCCAGCAGCCAAAGCAGGGACTATGGCTACACCTTC.

This clone was seen a handful of times. The CDR3 loop is CASRDRSSTDTQYF. DNA for the CDR3: TGTGCCAGCAGGGACAGATCTTCCACAGATACGCAGTATTTT. This chain links TRBV27 with TRBJ2-3; possibly TRBD1 for D (6 bases). V shed 6 bases and J shed 2 bases, with 12 bases lying between them. This CDR3 is 14 amino acids long. Germline V gene lookup returns CDR1 MNHEY and CDR2 SMNVEV (reference sequence).

Regarding this clone: Additional DNA sequences in this sample encode the identical CDR3. V and J are TRBV5-1 and TRBJ1-1, with a possible D match to TRBD1 (5 bases). V shed 3 bases and J shed 1 base, with 7 bases lying between them. Germline V gene lookup returns CDR1 SGHRS and CDR2 YFSETQ. CDR3 length equals 13 residues. The CDR3 nucleotides are TGCGCCAGCAGCTCCGGACAGAACACTGAAGCTTTCTTT. Encoded protein: CASSSGQNTEAFF. The full variable domain, with the rest looked up from reference TRBV5-1 and TRBJ1-1, is KAGVTQTPRYLIKTRGQQVTLSCSPISGHRSVSWYQQTPGQGLQFLFEYFSETQRNKGNFPGRFSGRQFSNSRSEMNVSTLELGDSALYLCASSSGQNTEAFFGQGTRLTVV.

The chain uses TRBV6-5 and TRBJ1-1; no firm D call. There are 14 residues in the CDR3. V was cut by 7 bases and J by 3 bases, with 15 bases left in between. CDR1 and CDR2 from the germline V gene are MNHEY and SVGAGI. The CDR3 DNA reads as TGTGCCAGCAACTTCCTGCGGCGGCACACTGAAGCTTTCTTT. Its translation is CASNFLRRHTEAFF.

In its sample, this clone was seen a few times. The chain uses TRBV2 and TRBJ1-1; possible D gene TRBD1, 5 bases. Trimming shortened V by 1 base and J by 6 bases, and 6 bases separated the two germline ends. The germline V gene has CDR1 SNHLY and CDR2 FYNNEI. The CDR3 is 12 residues long. The chain's CDR3 is CASSEEQAEAFF. The CDR3 DNA is TGTGCCAGCAGTGAAGAACAGGCTGAAGCTTTCTTT.

The genes are TRBV19 and TRBJ1-1; D is ambiguous. The CDR3 totals 14 residues. Germline V gene lookup returns CDR1 LNHDA and CDR2 SQIVND (reference sequence). V lost 3 bases to trimming and J lost 4 bases, with 12 bases between them. CDR3 in DNA: TGTGCCAGTAGTATTCTGGGAGAGGTCACTGAAGCTTTCTTT. This codes for CASSILGEVTEAFF.

V gene TRBV27 combines with J gene TRBJ2-1; a weak D match, TRBD2 (5 bases). Germline V gene lookup returns CDR1 MNHEY and CDR2 SMNVEV (reference sequence). Between the trimmed V and J ends, which lost 6 bases and 4 bases, there was a span of 13 bases. This CDR3 is 14 amino acids long. CDR3 residues: CASRAERGYNEQFF. CDR3 bases: TGTGCCAGCAGGGCGGAGCGAGGGTACAATGAGCAGTTCTTC.

With respect to this clone: A much more abundant neighbour one base away suggests this may be a read error. Other nucleotide sequences from this sample produce the same CDR3. The chain carries TRBV5-1 and TRBJ1-1; D ambiguous. V lost 2 bases, J lost 1 base, and 6 bases lay in between. The CDR3 loop spans 13 amino acids. From germline, CDR1 is SGHRS and CDR2 YFSETQ. The CDR3 here is CASSLGGNTEAFF. Here the CDR3 DNA reads TGCGCCAGCAGCTTAGGAGGGAACACTGAAGCTTTCTTT.